One and the same sample provided the 27 T cell receptor beta chains below, sequenced in a study of T cells in Graves' hyperthyroidism and ophthalmopathy. Amplified TCR beta CDR3 regions derived from RNA transcripts. Primed by the HTBI set, a first-round RT-PCR was run on the TCR CDR3. TCRdb re-called the multiplex PCR reads through MiXCR, storing one row per CDR3 protein. The data contain about 400,000 distinct CDR3 sequences, 13% of them singletons. The sample was blood. The receptors derive from a young woman with Graves' hyperthyroidism.

This clonotype was recorded many times. The gene calls are TRBV12-5 and TRBJ2-1, with 9 bases aligning to TRBD1. The V gene end was trimmed by 5 bases and the J gene end by 6 bases; junction bases not matched to a gene: 5. CDR3 size: 14 residues. CDR1 LGHNT and CDR2 FRNRAP come from the germline V gene. CDR3 in amino acids: CASGPGQGGNEQFF. Written as DNA, the CDR3 is TGTGCTAGTGGTCCGGGACAGGGTGGCAATGAGCAGTTCTTC.

This clonotype has just a few counts. The chain employs TRBV25-1 and TRBJ1-1; possibly TRBD1 for D (5 bases). This CDR3 spans 14 amino acids. V lost 1 base to trimming and J lost 1 base, with 7 bases between them. Per germline, CDR1 MGHDK and CDR2 SYGVNS. The DNA for the CDR3 is TGTGCCAGCAGTGAATCAGGGAAGAACACTGAAGCTTTCTTT. Translated: CASSESGKNTEAFF.

This clonotype was counted many times. This rearrangement joins TRBV6-1 to TRBJ1-5; a weak D match, TRBD1 (5 bases). Germline V gene data show CDR1 as MNHNS and CDR2 as SASEGT. Trimming removed 7 bases from V and 4 bases from J, with 8 bases in between. The CDR3 runs to 12 residues. Written as DNA, the CDR3 is TGTGCCAGCACCCAGGGAAATCAGCCCCAGCATTTT. It yields the protein CASTQGNQPQHF.

This clonotype showed up just a few times. The chain recombines TRBV20-1 with TRBJ2-5; perhaps TRBD2 as D (5 bases). Germline CDR1 reads DFQATT; CDR2 reads SNEGSKA (reference sequence). V dropped 4 bases and J dropped 3 bases, with 9 bases sitting between them. This CDR3 has 12 amino acids. CDR3 residues: CSATSGEETQYF. The DNA of the CDR3 is TGCAGTGCTACCAGCGGAGAAGAGACCCAGTACTTC.

Only a few counts were recorded for this clonotype. Because the CDR3 is missing its conserved closing phenylalanine or tryptophan, this is likely a read error. This chain joins TRBV24-1 and TRBJ2-5; perhaps TRBD1 as D (5 bases). The V end lost 1 base, the J end lost 2 bases, and 13 bases lay between the germline ends. Germline CDR1 and CDR2: KGHDR and SFDVKD. The CDR3 contains 16 residues. CDR3 loop: CATSDFKDIEQETQYV. The CDR3 coding sequence is TGTGCCACCAGTGATTTTAAGGACATAGAACAAGAGACCCAGTACGTC.

V gene TRBV6-2 or TRBV6-3 combines with J gene TRBJ2-6; either TRBD1 or TRBD2 may fit D (6 bases each). The germline CDR1 and CDR2 sequences are MNHEY and SVGEGT. The ends were cut back, 8 bases at V and 3 bases at J, with 11 bases in the middle. The CDR3 runs to 14 residues. Written as DNA, the CDR3 is TGTGCCAGCCAAGGGGGGTATGGGGCCAACGTCCTGACTTTC. Translated: CASQGGYGANVLTF.

Regarding this clonotype: A much larger clone sits a single nucleotide away, making a read error possible. The genes are TRBV9 and TRBJ2-1; the D gene could be TRBD1 or TRBD2 (5 bases each). The germline CDR1 and CDR2 sequences are SGDLS and YYNGEE. This CDR3 is built from 14 residues. The CDR3 DNA is TGTGCCAGCAGCCCACTTCGGGGCCGAAATGAGCAGTCCTTC. Amino acids: CASSPLRGRNEQSF.

The table lists this clonotype with many counts. This chain joins TRBV7-8 and TRBJ2-2; D not certain. Germline V gene lookup returns CDR1 SGHVS and CDR2 FQNEAQ. The V gene lost 2 bases and the J gene lost 1 base, with 8 bases spanning the gap. The CDR3 runs 15 residues. This chain's CDR3 is CASSLLQRNTGELFF. CDR3 DNA sequence: TGTGCCAGCAGCTTATTACAGCGGAACACCGGGGAGCTGTTTTTT.

This clonotype showed up many times. This chain uses TRBV6-2 or TRBV6-3 with TRBJ1-5; the D is unclear. The germline gives CDR1 MNHEY, CDR2 SVGEGT. The CDR3 covers 13 residues. With 6 bases removed from V and 6 bases from J, the gap between germline ends came to 12 bases. CDR3 DNA sequence: TGTGCCAGCAGCCTGGCCCTGTCTCAGCCCCAGCATTTT. It yields the protein CASSLALSQPQHF.

This clonotype was seen at least ten times. The rearrangement joins TRBV2 to TRBJ2-1; 8 positions agree with TRBD2. The germline gives CDR1 SNHLY, CDR2 FYNNEI. CDR3 size: 13 residues. V dropped 6 bases and J dropped 6; count of bases not matched to a gene: 4. CDR3 sequence: CASSGGAVNEQFF. DNA for the CDR3: TGTGCCAGCAGCGGGGGGGCCGTCAATGAGCAGTTCTTC.

In this sample, this clonotype turned up many times. V usage is TRBV6-2 or TRBV6-3 and J usage is TRBJ2-1; D is possibly TRBD1 or TRBD2 (5 bases each). CDR1 and CDR2 (germline): MNHEY, SVGEGT. Deletions cut 8 bases from V and 10 bases from J, with 15 bases between. The CDR3 contains 12 residues. The CDR3 here is CASHSIWGEQFF. The CDR3 bases are TGTGCCAGCCATTCCATATGGGGGGAGCAGTTCTTC.

The rearrangement links TRBV19 to TRBJ1-5; tentative D call: TRBD1 (6 bases). CDR1 is LNHDA and CDR2 is SQIVND in the germline V gene (reference sequence). Trimming stripped 3 bases from V and 4 bases from J, with 16 bases between. The CDR3 is 16 amino acids. CDR3 region: CASSIGGRGVNQPQHF. In DNA form, the CDR3 reads TGTGCCAGTAGTATTGGCGGCAGGGGAGTTAATCAGCCCCAGCATTTT. The full variable domain, with the rest looked up from reference TRBV19 and TRBJ1-5, is DGGITQSPKYLFRKEGQNVTLSCEQNLNHDAMYWYRQDPGQGLRLIYYSQIVNDFQKGDIAEGYSVSREKKESFPLTVTSAQKNPTAFYLCASSIGGRGVNQPQHFGDGTRLSIL.

This clonotype was recorded many times. The CDR3 protein is CASYTGTSTRVSTDTQYF. The CDR3 DNA sequence: TGCGCCAGCTACACCGGGACTAGCACACGAGTTAGCACAGATACGCAGTATTTT. This sequence joins TRBV5-1 and TRBJ2-3, with 9 bases fitting TRBD2. This CDR3 has 18 residues. V shed 7 bases and J 0 bases; nucleotides not matched to a gene: 15. CDR1 SGHRS and CDR2 YFSETQ come from the germline V gene.

This clonotype has only a few counts. V is TRBV5-1 and J is TRBJ1-2; 11 bases are shared with TRBD1. With V trimmed by 4 bases and J by 7 bases, 3 bases remained unmatched. Looked up from germline, CDR1 is SGHRS and CDR2 is YFSETQ. The CDR3 is 13 amino acids. CDR3 in amino acids: CASSPGTGGGYTF. The DNA for the CDR3 is TGCGCCAGCAGCCCCGGGACAGGGGGTGGCTACACCTTC.

This clonotype was recorded many times. The chain has TRBV7-2 and TRBJ1-2; D not resolved. CDR3 size: 16 residues. Per germline, CDR1 SGHTA and CDR2 FQGNSA. The V gene lost 5 bases and the J gene lost 0 bases, with 16 bases spanning the gap. CDR3 DNA: TGTGCCAGCAGCCCTAGCCTGACACGATCTAACTATGGCTACACCTTC. This gives the protein CASSPSLTRSNYGYTF.

This clonotype was recorded many times. This chain joins TRBV7-9 and TRBJ2-1; 7 bases align to TRBD2. From germline, CDR1 is SEHNR and CDR2 FQNEAQ (reference sequence). With 5 bases clipped from V and 7 bases from J, the junction kept 8 bases outside the gene matches. The CDR3 is 14 amino acids. CDR3 loop: CASSLAGVVNEQFF. The CDR3 region has the DNA TGTGCCAGCAGCCTTGCGGGAGTTGTGAATGAGCAGTTCTTC.

This clonotype was counted a few times. The chain employs TRBV30 and TRBJ2-7; D unclear. This CDR3 contains 15 residues. V dropped 3 bases and J dropped 5 bases, with 20 bases sitting between them. Germline V lookup: CDR1 GTSNPN, CDR2 SVGIG (reference sequence). In nucleotides, the CDR3 is TGTGCCTGGAGCCGCGCTAGGGCCTCAACCGACGAGCAGTACTTC. Translating it yields CAWSRARASTDEQYF.

The sample holds many counts of this clonotype. The V and J genes are TRBV12-3 or TRBV12-4 and TRBJ2-2; 8 bases agree with TRBD1. The V and J ends lost 6 bases and 4 bases, in that order; junction bases with no gene match: 4. The CDR3 consists of 14 residues. The CDR3 nucleotides are TGTGCCAGCAGCAGGGACAGGACCACCGGGGAGCTGTTTTTT. Protein: CASSRDRTTGELFF.

This clonotype was seen at least ten times. This chain uses TRBV4-1 with TRBJ2-7; no definite D call. The CDR3 spans 15 residues. V was clipped by 4 bases and J by 4 bases, with 17 bases between them. Germline V gene data show CDR1 as MGHRA and CDR2 as YSYEKL. CDR3 bases: TGCGCCAGCAGCCTGATGGACCTACTGGGTTACGAGCAGTACTTC. It encodes CASSLMDLLGYEQYF.

This clonotype has just a few counts. This chain links TRBV18 with TRBJ2-7; 7 bases match TRBD1. CDR3 length: 18 amino acids. The V segment lost 6 bases and the J segment 0 bases; nucleotides outside the gene matches: 17. The germline gives CDR1 KGHSH, CDR2 LQKENI. The CDR3 loop reads CASSQAPLTGWDSYEQYF. In DNA form, the CDR3 reads TGTGCCAGCTCTCAAGCCCCCCTGACAGGGTGGGACTCCTACGAGCAGTACTTC.

This clonotype was counted a few times. The gene calls are TRBV10-3 and TRBJ1-1, with 11 bases matching TRBD1. This CDR3 spans 16 amino acids. The germline V gene has CDR1 ENHRY and CDR2 SYGVKD. The V gene end was trimmed by 4 bases and the J gene end by 5 bases; junction bases not matched to a gene: 9. CDR3 residues: CAISASPGQGGTEAFF. CDR3 in DNA: TGTGCCATCAGTGCTTCTCCGGGACAGGGGGGGACTGAAGCTTTCTTT.

This clonotype was found once. One base away lies a much larger clone, so this may be a sequencing read error. The V and J genes are TRBV19 and TRBJ1-5; D not certain. Germline lookup yields CDR1 LNHDA and CDR2 SQIVND (reference sequence). This CDR3 comprises 16 residues. The CDR3 nucleotides are TGTGCCAGTAGTTCCCGCACGGAAGATAGCAATCAGCCCCGGCATTTT. Translating it yields CASSSRTEDSNQPRHF.

This clonotype was counted ten times or more. The J gene is TRBJ1-1, the V gene TRBV13, with no clear D. The CDR3 consists of 17 residues. Germline assignment: CDR1 PRHDT and CDR2 FYEKMQ (reference sequence). V lost 0 bases and J lost 1, with 15 bases in between. CDR3: CASSLGPPDDPNTEAFF. The CDR3 nucleotides are TGTGCCAGCAGCTTAGGGCCCCCTGACGACCCGAACACTGAAGCTTTCTTT.

Ten or more counts support this clonotype. The V and J genes are TRBV6-1 and TRBJ2-3; 8 positions agree with TRBD1. The germline CDR1 and CDR2 sequences are MNHNS and SASEGT. V gave up 1 base and J gave up 0 bases; unmatched junction bases: 6. The CDR3 is 17 residues long. The CDR3 protein is CASSEVQGDRSTDTQYF. CDR3 DNA sequence: TGTGCCAGCAGTGAAGTACAGGGGGACAGAAGCACAGATACGCAGTATTTT.

Comment on this clonotype: This may arise from a read error, as a much more abundant clone is one base away. This chain joins TRBV4-1 and TRBJ1-2; no clear D gene. The CDR3 contains 15 residues. Germline values: CDR1 MGHRA, CDR2 YSYEKL. Trimming left V 4 bases short and J 4 bases short, with 16 bases between. CDR3 region: CASSLSLGYSYGYTF. The CDR3 DNA follows: TGCGCCAGCAGCCTTTCATTGGGATATAGCTATGGCTACACCTTC.

This clonotype was observed many times. The rearrangement links TRBV20-1 to TRBJ1-1; D is unresolved. CDR3 length: 12 residues. Trimming cost V 3 bases and J 1 base, with 6 bases left between them. The germline CDR1 and CDR2 sequences are DFQATT and SNEGSKA (reference sequence). The CDR3 coding sequence is TGCAGTGCTAGCCCTGCGAACACTGAAGCTTTCTTT. As protein: CSASPANTEAFF.

The table lists this clonotype with many counts. The genes are TRBV5-6 and TRBJ2-3; 8 bases align to TRBD2. The CDR3 consists of 17 residues. V trimming: 4 bases; J trimming: 0 bases; junction bases outside the gene matches: 10. Germline V gene sequence: CDR1 SGHDT, CDR2 YYEEEE. CDR3 protein: CASSLLTGTRSTDTQYF. CDR3 nucleotide sequence: TGTGCCAGCAGCCTCCTGACTGGGACTAGGAGCACAGATACGCAGTATTTT. The complete variable domain, with remaining parts taken from reference TRBV5-6 and TRBJ2-3, reads DAGVTQSPTHLIKTRGQQVTLRCSPKSGHDTVSWYQQALGQGPQFIFQYYEEEERQRGNFPDRFSGHQFPNYSSELNVNALLLGDSALYLCASSLLTGTRSTDTQYFGPGTRLTVL.